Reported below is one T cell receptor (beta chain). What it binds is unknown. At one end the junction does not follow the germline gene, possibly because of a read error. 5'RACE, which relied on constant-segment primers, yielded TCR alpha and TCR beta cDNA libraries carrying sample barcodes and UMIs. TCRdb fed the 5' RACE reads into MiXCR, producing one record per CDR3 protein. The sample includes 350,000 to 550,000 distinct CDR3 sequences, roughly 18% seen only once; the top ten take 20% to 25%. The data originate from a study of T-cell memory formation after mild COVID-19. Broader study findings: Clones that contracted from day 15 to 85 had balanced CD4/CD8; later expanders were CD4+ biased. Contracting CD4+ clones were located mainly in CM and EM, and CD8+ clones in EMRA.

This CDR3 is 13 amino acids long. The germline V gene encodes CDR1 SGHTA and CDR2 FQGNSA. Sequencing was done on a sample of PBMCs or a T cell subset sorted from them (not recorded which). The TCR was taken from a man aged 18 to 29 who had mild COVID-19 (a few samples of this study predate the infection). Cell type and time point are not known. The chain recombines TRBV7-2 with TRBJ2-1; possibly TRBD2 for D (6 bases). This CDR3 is CARRDPSENEQFF. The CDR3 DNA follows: TGTGCCAGGCGGGACCCTTCTGAGAATGAGCAGTTCTTT. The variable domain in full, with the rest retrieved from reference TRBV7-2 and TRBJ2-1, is GAGVSQSPSNKVTEKGKDVELRCDPISGHTALYWYRQSLGQGLEFLIYFQGNSAPDKSGLPSDRFSAERTGGSVSTLTIQRTQQEDSAVYLCARRDPSENEQFFGPGTRLTVL.